One sample yielded the 17 T cell receptor beta chains listed below, sequenced in a study of blood T cell repertoires in COVID-19 (dated by TCRdb to the early 2020s). Libraries were prepared through the immunoSEQ multiplex PCR assay. TCRdb carries this immuneACCESS record with in-frame sequences only. Its versions omit some clonotypes, under half of them owing to an unresolved V gene in the studies checked, with the rest unexplained. In this sample the table shows approximately 77,000 clones, more than 70% of which occur a single time. The top ten constitute 6% to 7.5% of the sample. Sequencing input: peripheral blood. Every receptor here comes from a woman of 80 years or more with acute or convalescent COVID-19.

The V and J genes are TRBV7-3 and TRBJ1-2; 11 bases are shared with TRBD1. Germline assignment: CDR1 SGHTA and CDR2 FQGTGA. This CDR3 is built from 13 residues. Unmatched junction bases numbered 2, after V lost 3 bases and J lost 8 bases. CDR3 sequence reads: CASSLDRGRGYTF. CDR3 coding DNA: TGTGCCAGCAGCTTGGACAGGGGGCGAGGCTACACCTTC. The variable domain in full, completed from reference TRBV7-3 and TRBJ1-2, reads GAGVSQTPSNKVTEKGKYVELRCDPISGHTALYWYRQSLGQGPEFLIYFQGTGAADDSGLPNDRFFAVRPEGSVSTLKIQRTERGDSAVYLCASSLDRGRGYTFGSGTRLTVV.

The chain recombines TRBV27 with TRBJ2-7; TRBD1 aligns across 8 bases. Losses at the gene ends were 9 bases for V and 3 bases for J; bases not matched to a gene: 7. Germline values: CDR1 MNHEY, CDR2 SMNVEV (reference sequence). The CDR3 spans 13 residues. This chain's CDR3 is CASKQGDRYEQYF. The CDR3 DNA follows: TGTGCCAGTAAACAGGGGGATCGCTACGAGCAGTACTTC.

The gene calls are TRBV29-1 and TRBJ1-1; 7 bases are a match to TRBD1. The CDR3 runs 13 residues. Germline V gene sequence: CDR1 SQVTM, CDR2 ANQGSEA. After removal of 7 bases from V and 0 bases from J, the junction contained 5 bases not matched to a gene. The CDR3 coding sequence is TGCAGCGGTGCGGGACAGTTGAACACTGAAGCTTTCTTT. Amino acid sequence: CSGAGQLNTEAFF.

The genes are TRBV11-3 and TRBJ2-5, with D possibly being TRBD2 (6 bases). Germline V gene data show CDR1 as SGHNT and CDR2 as YENEEA. The length of the CDR3 is 14 residues. Trimming took 1 base from V and 5 from J, leaving 11 bases between them. The CDR3 reads CASSLGPRGETQYF. CDR3 nucleotide sequence: TGTGCCAGCAGCTTAGGTCCCCGGGGGGAGACCCAGTACTTC.

The chain has TRBV5-1 and TRBJ2-5, with 9 bases aligning to TRBD1. The ends lost 4 bases at V and 2 bases at J; junction bases unmatched: 6. The CDR3 consists of 15 residues. From germline, CDR1 is SGHRS and CDR2 YFSETQ. As DNA, the CDR3 is TGCGCCAGCAGCCCCGGGACAGGGACTCAAGAGACCCAGTACTTC. As protein: CASSPGTGTQETQYF.

The J gene is TRBJ1-2, the V gene TRBV18, with D perhaps TRBD1 (6 bases). Germline V gene sequence: CDR1 KGHSH, CDR2 LQKENI. V shed 1 base and J shed 0 bases, with 9 bases lying between them. This CDR3 has 15 residues. CDR3 region: CASSPLDRTNYGYTF. CDR3 in DNA: TGTGCCAGCTCACCACTGGACAGAACTAACTATGGCTACACCTTC.

The chain links TRBV19 to TRBJ2-5; D remains unclear. CDR1 and CDR2 (germline): LNHDA, SQIVND (reference sequence). V lost 5 bases and J lost 8, with 9 bases in between. This CDR3 is built from 11 residues. The CDR3 protein is CASSLERTQYF. As DNA, the CDR3 is TGTGCCAGTAGTCTTGAGAGAACCCAGTACTTC.

J is TRBJ1-1 and V is TRBV19; the match to TRBD1 covers 8 bases. The CDR3 consists of 15 residues. Trimming cost V 7 bases and J 11 bases; bases outside gene matches: 18. Looked up from germline, CDR1 is LNHDA and CDR2 is SQIVND (reference sequence). The CDR3 nucleotides are TGTGCCAGTACCGAAAGGAGGACAGGGACCTTCAGGGCTTTCTTT. Translated: CASTERRTGTFRAFF. Full variable domain (outside the CDR3, taken from reference TRBV19 and TRBJ1-1): DGGITQSPKYLFRKEGQNVTLSCEQNLNHDAMYWYRQDPGQGLRLIYYSQIVNDFQKGDIAEGYSVSREKKESFPLTVTSAQKNPTAFYLCASTERRTGTFRAFFGQGTRLTVV.

The chain recombines TRBV19 with TRBJ1-5; D is unclear. Germline values: CDR1 LNHDA, CDR2 SQIVND (reference sequence). Trimming shortened V by 7 bases and J by 7 bases, and 14 bases separated the two germline ends. The length of the CDR3 is 13 residues. For the CDR3, the DNA is TGTGCCAGTATATCGGGTCCCGGCCAGCCCCAGCATTTT. Its translation is CASISGPGQPQHF.

The V call is TRBV11-2, the J call TRBJ2-7; 7 nucleotides line up with TRBD1. Germline V lookup: CDR1 SGHAT, CDR2 FQNNGV. The CDR3 contains 15 residues. J was trimmed by 2 bases and V by 2 bases; bases with no gene match: 6. This CDR3 is CASSLRTGRTYEQYF. The CDR3 DNA follows: TGTGCCAGCAGCTTACGGACAGGTCGAACCTACGAGCAGTACTTC.

This rearrangement joins TRBV5-4 to TRBJ1-3, with unresolved D. Germline assignment: CDR1 SGHNT and CDR2 YYREEE (reference sequence). V gave up 4 bases and J gave up 0 bases, with 11 bases separating them. The CDR3 length is 15 residues. CDR3 protein: CASSREGNSGNTIYF. In nucleotides, the CDR3 is TGTGCCAGCAGCCGGGAGGGTAACTCTGGAAACACCATATATTTT.

The chain uses TRBV7-3 and TRBJ1-2; no clear D. V gave up 5 bases and J gave up 7 bases, with 14 bases separating them. The CDR3 is 13 amino acids. Germline assignment: CDR1 SGHTA and CDR2 FQGTGA. In nucleotides, the CDR3 is TGTGCCAGCAGCCCGACACCTACGGCTGGCTACACCTTC. Its translation: CASSPTPTAGYTF.

This clone was counted once. V gene TRBV6-5 combines with J gene TRBJ1-6; a weak D match, TRBD1 (6 bases). Trimming cost V 5 bases and J 8 bases, with 10 bases left between them. The CDR3 runs to 13 residues. Germline V gene data show CDR1 as MNHEY and CDR2 as SVGAGI. The CDR3 region is CASSQGSDSPLHF. In nucleotides, the CDR3 is TGTGCCAGCAGTCAGGGGTCCGATTCACCCCTCCACTTT.

The genes are TRBV7-2 and TRBJ2-5, with 9 nucleotides matching TRBD1. Germline loops: CDR1 SGHTA, CDR2 FQGNSA. After removal of 4 bases from V and 4 bases from J, the junction contained 7 bases not matched to a gene. CDR3 length: 15 residues. The CDR3 nucleotides are TGTGCCAGCAGCTCGGGACAGGGCGGGGGAGAGACCCAGTACTTC. Encoded protein: CASSSGQGGGETQYF. The complete variable domain, with remaining parts taken from reference TRBV7-2 and TRBJ2-5, reads GAGVSQSPSNKVTEKGKDVELRCDPISGHTALYWYRQSLGQGLEFLIYFQGNSAPDKSGLPSDRFSAERTGGSVSTLTIQRTQQEDSAVYLCASSSGQGGGETQYFGPGTRLLVL.

V and J are TRBV3-1 (or the pseudogene TRBV3-2) and TRBJ1-1, with 7 bases that match TRBD1. CDR3 length: 15 amino acids. J gave up 5 bases and V 3 bases, and 9 bases lay outside the gene matches. The germline gives CDR1 LGHDT, CDR2 YNNKEL (reference sequence). This CDR3 reads CASSHGGGSRTEAFF. In nucleotides, the CDR3 is TGTGCCAGCAGCCATGGAGGGGGCAGTCGGACTGAAGCTTTCTTT.

V usage is TRBV18 and J usage is TRBJ2-7; D possibly corresponds to TRBD1 (6 bases). The CDR3 is made up of 13 amino acids. V lost 6 bases, J lost 4 bases, and 13 bases lay in between. Germline CDR1 reads KGHSH; CDR2 reads LQKENI. DNA for the CDR3: TGTGCCAGCTCCGCCGGGACAACGTACGAGCAGTACTTC. Protein sequence: CASSAGTTYEQYF.

This clone was seen only a few times. The chain joins TRBV11-3 to TRBJ2-3; 8 nucleotides line up with TRBD2. V shed 5 bases, J shed 6 bases, and the junction held 4 bases outside the gene matches. This CDR3 region has 13 residues. Germline V lookup: CDR1 SGHNT, CDR2 YENEEA. CDR3 sequence reads: CASSSGSGDTQYF. In DNA, the CDR3 is TGTGCCAGCAGCAGCGGGAGCGGGGATACGCAGTATTTT.